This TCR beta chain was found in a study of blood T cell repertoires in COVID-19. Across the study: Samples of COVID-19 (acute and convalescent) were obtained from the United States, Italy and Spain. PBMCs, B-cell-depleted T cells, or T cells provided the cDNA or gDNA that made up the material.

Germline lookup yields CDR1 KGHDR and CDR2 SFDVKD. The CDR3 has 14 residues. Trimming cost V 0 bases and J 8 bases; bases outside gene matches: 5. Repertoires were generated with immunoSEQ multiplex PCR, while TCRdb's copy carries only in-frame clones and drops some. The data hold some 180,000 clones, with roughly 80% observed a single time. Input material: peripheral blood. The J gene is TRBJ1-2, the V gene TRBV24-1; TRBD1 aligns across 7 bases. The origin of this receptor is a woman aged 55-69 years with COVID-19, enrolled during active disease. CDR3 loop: CATSDLGTARGYTF. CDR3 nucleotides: TGTGCCACCAGTGATTTGGGGACAGCTCGAGGCTACACCTTC.